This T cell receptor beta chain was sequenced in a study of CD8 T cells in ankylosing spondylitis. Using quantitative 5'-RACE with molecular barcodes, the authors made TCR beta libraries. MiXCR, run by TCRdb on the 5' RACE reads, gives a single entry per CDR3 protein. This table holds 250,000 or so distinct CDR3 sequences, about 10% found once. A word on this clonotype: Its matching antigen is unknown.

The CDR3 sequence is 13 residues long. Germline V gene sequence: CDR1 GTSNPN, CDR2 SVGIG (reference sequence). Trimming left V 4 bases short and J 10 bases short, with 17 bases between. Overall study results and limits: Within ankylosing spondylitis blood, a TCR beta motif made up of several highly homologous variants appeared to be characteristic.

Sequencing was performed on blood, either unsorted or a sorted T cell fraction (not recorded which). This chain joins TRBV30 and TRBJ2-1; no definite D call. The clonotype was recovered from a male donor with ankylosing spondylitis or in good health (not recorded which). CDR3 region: CAWTRLPGREQFF. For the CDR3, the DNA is TGTGCCTGGACACGGCTCCCGGGCAGAGAGCAGTTCTTC.